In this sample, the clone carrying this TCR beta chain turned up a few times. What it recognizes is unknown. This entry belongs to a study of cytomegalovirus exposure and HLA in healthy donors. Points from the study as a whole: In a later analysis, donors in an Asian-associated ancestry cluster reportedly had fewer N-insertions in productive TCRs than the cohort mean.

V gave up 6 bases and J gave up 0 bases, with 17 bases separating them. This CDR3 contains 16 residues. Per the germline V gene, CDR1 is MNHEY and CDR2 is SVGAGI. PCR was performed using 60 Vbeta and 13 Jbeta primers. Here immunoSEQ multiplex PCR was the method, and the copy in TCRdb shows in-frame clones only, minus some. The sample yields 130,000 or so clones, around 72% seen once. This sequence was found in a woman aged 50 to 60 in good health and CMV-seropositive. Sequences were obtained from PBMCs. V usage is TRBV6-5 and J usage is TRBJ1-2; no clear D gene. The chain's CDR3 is CASSYEFAPSNYGYTF. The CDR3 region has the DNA TGTGCCAGCAGCTACGAGTTCGCTCCGTCTAACTATGGCTACACCTTC.